There are many counts of the clone carrying this T cell receptor beta chain. TCRdb processed the RACE reads anew with MiXCR; each CDR3 protein has one entry. The sample includes 35,000 to 50,000 distinct CDR3 sequences, around 9% of them seen just once. Time point given: patch test 2, 6 weeks after DPC sensitization. Treatment of the sample: therapeutic diphenylcyclopropenone sensitization with weekly scalp DPC. The data were taken from a study of human T cells and chemical hapten exposure. Study-level information: Variability of per-sample TCR yields stemmed mainly from small differences in pooled library volume.

Germline V CDR1 and CDR2: ENHRY, SYGVKD. The CDR3 loop spans 14 amino acids. The V gene lost 3 bases and the J gene lost 0 bases, with 9 bases spanning the gap. This clonotype was obtained from a middle-aged woman with alopecia areata. Some clones in this sample may be carry-over from other donors' samples. The material sequenced was whole blood, taken in connection with sensitization to the hapten diphenylcyclopropenone (DPC). The V and J genes are TRBV10-3 and TRBJ2-7; D is undetermined. This CDR3 is CAISDGERSYEQYF. DNA for the CDR3: TGTGCCATCAGTGACGGTGAACGCTCCTACGAGCAGTACTTC.